The 8 T cell receptor beta chains presented below share a single source sample, sequenced in a study of blood T cell repertoires in COVID-19. Measured with immunoSEQ multiplex PCR; TCRdb has only the in-frame clones, and not every one. The table lists about 180,000 clones, roughly 84% of them singletons. The sequenced material came from peripheral blood. The receptors shown here come from a woman in her forties with COVID-19, enrolled during active disease.

CDR3 DNA: TGTGCCAGGCAACAGGGGGGTAGCAATCAGCCCCAGCATTTT. Its translation is CARQQGGSNQPQHF. V gene TRBV24-1 combines with J gene TRBJ1-5; TRBD1 agrees at 8 bases. The ends lost 11 bases at V and 0 bases at J; junction bases unmatched: 5. This CDR3 has 14 residues. Germline-derived CDR1 and CDR2 are KGHDR and SFDVKD.

The chain has TRBV10-1 and TRBJ1-4; D is uncertain. Germline values: CDR1 WNHNN, CDR2 SYGVQD (reference sequence). V was cut by 6 bases and J by 5 bases, with 16 bases left in between. This CDR3 has 15 amino acids. As DNA, the CDR3 is TGCGCCAGCAGAAAAACCGGGGTCCAAAATGAAAAACTGTTTTTT. It codes for CASRKTGVQNEKLFF.

This clone was seen ten or more times. V usage is TRBV9 and J usage is TRBJ1-1, with D perhaps TRBD1 (5 bases). The CDR3 length is 14 residues. CDR1 is SGDLS, CDR2 YYNGEE, per germline. The V end was cut by 0 bases, the J end by 2 bases, with 8 bases between. CDR3 protein: CASSVDRGNTEAFF. Written as DNA, the CDR3 is TGTGCCAGCAGCGTAGATAGGGGCAACACTGAAGCTTTCTTT.

The V call is TRBV7-9, the J call TRBJ1-5; a weak D match, TRBD1 (6 bases). This CDR3 is 19 amino acids long. V was cut by 3 bases and J by 2 bases, with 23 bases left in between. In germline, CDR1 is SEHNR, CDR2 FQNEAQ (reference sequence). The CDR3 region is CASSLSSRGIGVGNQPQHF. Written as DNA, the CDR3 is TGTGCCAGCAGCTTGTCCTCCAGGGGAATCGGCGTAGGCAATCAGCCCCAGCATTTT.

The chain uses TRBV9 and TRBJ2-7, with 11 bases that match TRBD1. Trimming at V came to 4 bases and at J to 7 bases, leaving 10 bases not matched to a gene. Germline lookup yields CDR1 SGDLS and CDR2 YYNGEE. CDR3 size: 15 residues. DNA for the CDR3: TGTGCCAGCAGCACCCTGGACAGGGGGCAGGGGGAGCAGTACTTC. Translated: CASSTLDRGQGEQYF. The full variable domain, with the rest looked up from reference TRBV9 and TRBJ2-7, is DSGVTQTPKHLITATGQRVTLRCSPRSGDLSVYWYQQSLDQGLQFLIQYYNGEERAKGNILERFSAQQFPDLHSELNLSSLELGDSALYFCASSTLDRGQGEQYFGPGTRLTVT.

V gene TRBV6-5 combines with J gene TRBJ1-5; TRBD1 is a possible D gene (6 bases). Trimming stripped 6 bases from V and 1 base from J, with 13 bases between. CDR3 size: 15 residues. In germline, CDR1 is MNHEY, CDR2 SVGAGI. The CDR3 loop is CASSLSQGSNQPQHF. Here the CDR3 DNA reads TGTGCCAGCAGCCTCTCACAGGGAAGCAATCAGCCCCAGCATTTT.

This sequence joins TRBV10-2 and TRBJ2-2; TRBD2 matches 8 bases. The CDR3 covers 16 residues. Looked up from germline, CDR1 is WSHSY and CDR2 is SAAADI. V was pared by 2 bases and J by 5 bases, with 7 bases of the junction left unmatched. The CDR3 DNA reads as TGCGCCAGCAGTGAGGAGGCGGGGGGAAAAACCGGGGAGCTGTTTTTT. It translates to CASSEEAGGKTGELFF.

In its sample, this clone was seen once. The V gene is TRBV27, the J gene TRBJ1-5; no firm D call. CDR3 length: 13 residues. V lost 10 bases to trimming and J lost 0 bases, with 10 bases between them. CDR1 and CDR2 from the germline V gene are MNHEY and SMNVEV (reference sequence). The CDR3 spells CATRLYSNQPQHF. DNA for the CDR3: TGTGCCACCCGGTTATATAGCAATCAGCCCCAGCATTTT.